Below, 21 T cell receptor beta chains from the same sample are listed, as sequenced in a study of blood T cells in healthy people across ages. A second PCR, run for about 7 to 11 cycles, used a sample-barcoded 5' primer plus a J-beta primer mix. MiXCR was run by TCRdb on the 5' RACE reads, yielding one entry per CDR3 protein. The data show hundreds of thousands of distinct CDR3 sequences, with about 24% seen just once and less than 25% held by the top ten. Sequenced: blood. Receptors originate from a man aged 65-85 years in good health.

The chain carries TRBV12-3 or TRBV12-4 and TRBJ1-3; D unresolved. V lost 2 bases and J lost 9, with 8 bases in between. The CDR3 is made up of 12 amino acids. CDR3 region: CASSLFVGTIYF. Written as DNA, the CDR3 is TGTGCCAGCAGTTTATTTGTGGGCACCATATATTTT.

This clonotype has just a few counts. The chain links TRBV24-1 to TRBJ2-3; TRBD2 aligns across 12 bases. Germline CDR1 KGHDR, CDR2 SFDVKD. J gave up 7 bases and V 4 bases, and 8 bases lay outside the gene matches. This CDR3 contains 16 residues. In DNA form, the CDR3 reads TGTGCCACCAGTGACACGACTAGCGGGGGCTCATATACGCAGTATTTT. Protein product: CATSDTTSGGSYTQYF.

There are a few counts of this clonotype. CDR3 loop: CASRQGITGELFF. In DNA form, the CDR3 reads TGTGCCAGCAGGCAGGGGATCACCGGGGAGCTGTTTTTT. The chain has TRBV12-3 or TRBV12-4 and TRBJ2-2, with D possibly being TRBD1 (6 bases). There are 13 residues in the CDR3. The V end lost 6 bases, the J end lost 4 bases, and 9 bases lay between the germline ends.

The rearrangement uses TRBV29-1 and TRBJ1-1; D is uncertain. Germline CDR1 and CDR2: SQVTM and ANQGSEA. The CDR3 length is 11 residues. V lost 3 bases and J 8 bases, leaving 10 bases between the germline ends. The CDR3 protein is CSVDLDLEAFF. The CDR3 DNA sequence: TGCAGCGTTGATCTCGACCTGGAAGCTTTCTTT. The full variable domain, rest sourced from reference TRBV29-1 and TRBJ1-1, is SAVISQKPSRDICQRGTSLTIQCQVDSQVTMMFWYRQQPGQSLTLIATANQGSEATYESGFVIDKFPISRPNLTFSTLTVSNMSPEDSSIYLCSVDLDLEAFFGQGTRLTVV.

This clonotype came up a few times. The rearrangement uses TRBV6-5 and TRBJ1-2, with 10 positions matching TRBD1. This CDR3 has 18 residues. Trimming cost V 1 base and J 4 bases; bases outside gene matches: 12. Germline CDR1 is MNHEY and CDR2 is SVGAGI. As DNA, the CDR3 is TGTGCCAGCAGTTACTATCCCCCGGGACAGGGGATTTTCTATGGCTACACCTTC. As protein: CASSYYPPGQGIFYGYTF.

This clonotype showed up just a few times. This chain links TRBV7-2 with TRBJ2-3, with D hard to call. With 3 bases removed from V and 0 bases from J, the gap between germline ends came to 10 bases. In germline, CDR1 is SGHTA, CDR2 FQGNSA. The CDR3 has 15 residues. The CDR3 loop reads CASSFPLTSTDTQYF. In DNA form, the CDR3 reads TGTGCCAGCAGCTTCCCTCTTACTAGCACAGATACGCAGTATTTT.

The chain links TRBV12-3 or TRBV12-4 to TRBJ1-4; perhaps TRBD1 as D (6 bases). Trimming shortened V by 7 bases and J by 0 bases, and 21 bases separated the two germline ends. CDR3 size: 18 residues. CDR3 sequence: CASIQQGVPEATNEKLFF. The CDR3 DNA sequence: TGTGCCAGCATCCAACAGGGAGTTCCCGAGGCAACTAATGAAAAACTGTTTTTT.

This clonotype came up a few times. The CDR3 nucleotides read TGTGCCATCAGTGAGTCGAGGGCGAGGATGGGGGGGAACACTGAAGCTTTCTTT. Encoded protein: CAISESRARMGGNTEAFF. The chain joins TRBV10-3 to TRBJ1-1; weak D call: TRBD1 (5 bases). The CDR3 consists of 18 residues. The germline gives CDR1 ENHRY, CDR2 SYGVKD. V lost 0 bases, J lost 1 base, and 18 bases lay in between.

The chain employs TRBV7-9 and TRBJ1-1; possible D gene TRBD1, 5 bases. Germline-derived CDR1 and CDR2 are SEHNR and FQNEAQ (reference sequence). The CDR3 consists of 13 residues. Trimming pared 1 base from V and 7 bases from J, leaving 10 bases between. The CDR3, as DNA: TGTGCCAGCAGCTTAGGGGGCGCGGTTGAAGCTTTCTTT. Translating it yields CASSLGGAVEAFF.

This clonotype was counted a few times. This sequence joins TRBV12-3 or TRBV12-4 and TRBJ2-1; D is perhaps TRBD1 (5 bases). V shed 5 bases and J shed 6 bases, with 14 bases lying between them. The CDR3 is 14 residues long. Here the CDR3 reads CASSLGVVPNEQFF. The CDR3 DNA reads as TGTGCCAGCAGTCTAGGGGTAGTTCCCAATGAGCAGTTCTTC.

The chain uses TRBV7-2 and TRBJ2-3; D is undetermined. Trimming took off 6 bases at V and 3 bases at J, with 13 bases between the two ends. The CDR3 is made up of 14 amino acids. CDR1 and CDR2 (germline): SGHTA, FQGNSA. CDR3 nucleotides: TGTGCCAGCAGGCAGACCGGTGGAACAGATACGCAGTATTTT. Protein product: CASRQTGGTDTQYF.

This clonotype has just a few counts. This chain joins TRBV7-2 and TRBJ2-3; D unclear. CDR3 length: 12 amino acids. CDR1 is SGHTA, CDR2 FQGNSA, per germline. Trimming removed 5 bases at V and 4 bases at J, with 7 bases between. In DNA, the CDR3 is TGTGCCAGCAGCCGGTTCCCAGATACGCAGTATTTT. As protein: CASSRFPDTQYF.

The chain joins TRBV2 to TRBJ1-4; D perhaps matches TRBD1 (5 bases). Between the trimmed V and J ends, which lost 4 bases and 5 bases, there was a span of 11 bases. The V gene's germline CDR1 is SNHLY and CDR2 FYNNEI. The CDR3 runs to 14 residues. The CDR3 here is CASSAWGLNEKLFF. CDR3 bases: TGTGCCAGCAGTGCCTGGGGCTTGAATGAAAAACTGTTTTTT.

The CDR3 here is CASGPPSGEQYV. DNA of the CDR3: TGTGCCAGCGGGCCACCCTCGGGCGAGCAGTACGTC. This sequence joins TRBV6-5 and TRBJ2-7, with unresolved D. The CDR3 is 12 amino acids. V lost 8 bases and J 6 bases, leaving 14 bases between the germline ends. Germline CDR1 reads MNHEY; CDR2 reads SVGAGI.

V and J are TRBV6-5 and TRBJ2-7; TRBD1 matches at 11 bases. Matching the DNA end better, TRBJ2-1 makes the J call doubtful. This CDR3 is built from 16 residues. The germline V gene has CDR1 MNHEY and CDR2 SVGAGI. DNA for the CDR3: TGTGCCAGCAGTTACTGGGGGACAGGGGGTTACAATGAGCAGTTCTTC. Its protein product is CASSYWGTGGYNEQFF.

This clonotype showed up just a few times. This chain links TRBV5-1 with TRBJ2-1; a weak D match, TRBD1 (8 bases). CDR1 is SGHRS, CDR2 YFSETQ, per germline. CDR3 length: 14 amino acids. V lost 0 bases to trimming and J lost 7 bases, with 11 bases between them. The CDR3: CASSLDRGGNEQFF. Written as DNA, the CDR3 is TGCGCCAGCAGCTTGGACAGGGGGGGGAATGAGCAGTTCTTC.

This clonotype was detected a few times. The CDR3 region is CSVEGPGGSPANEQFF. The CDR3 DNA sequence: TGCAGCGTTGAAGGGCCAGGGGGTTCCCCCGCGAATGAGCAGTTCTTC. The gene calls are TRBV29-1 and TRBJ2-1, with 7 bases matching TRBD1. CDR1 SQVTM and CDR2 ANQGSEA come from the germline V gene. Trimming took 1 base from V and 7 from J; bases not matched to a gene: 13. CDR3 size: 16 residues.

This chain links TRBV2 with TRBJ2-1, with unresolved D. The DNA matches TRBJ2-5 better at its end, which makes the J call doubtful. Germline V gene data show CDR1 as SNHLY and CDR2 as FYNNEI. CDR3 length equals 11 residues. The CDR3 protein is CASTESRTQYF. The CDR3 DNA reads TGTGCCAGCACCGAGTCAAGGACCCAGTACTTC.

The rearrangement uses TRBV20-1 and TRBJ1-2; D ambiguous. CDR3 length: 14 amino acids. CDR1 is DFQATT, CDR2 SNEGSKA, per germline (reference sequence). V was trimmed by 3 bases and J by 4 bases, leaving 15 bases between them. The CDR3 DNA sequence: TGCAGTGCTAGTTCTCGTCGACTGTCCTATGGCTACACCTTC. This gives the protein CSASSRRLSYGYTF.

Only a few counts were recorded for this clonotype. One end of the junction varies from germline; a read error may be responsible. The rearrangement joins TRBV10-3 to TRBJ1-2, with D perhaps matching TRBD1 (6 bases). The CDR3 totals 15 residues. Germline V gene data show CDR1 as ENHRY and CDR2 as SYGVKD. The CDR3 spells CAISEGGATFYGCTF. DNA for the CDR3: TGTGCCATCAGTGAGGGGGGGGCAACCTTCTATGGCTGCACCTTC.

J is TRBJ1-2 and V is TRBV2; 8 bases are a match to TRBD1. The V and J ends lost 6 bases and 6 bases, in that order; junction bases with no gene match: 3. The CDR3 length is 12 residues. CDR1 SNHLY and CDR2 FYNNEI come from the germline V gene. CDR3: CASSGQGHGYTF. The CDR3 nucleotides are TGTGCCAGCAGCGGACAGGGTCATGGCTACACCTTC.